This TCR beta chain was profiled in a study of blood T cell repertoires in COVID-19 (dated by TCRdb to 2019 to 2021). As for the study more broadly: Collaborator samples came from the United States, Italy and Spain and covered acute and convalescent phases of COVID-19. The prospective study material was composed of cDNA or gDNA derived from T cells, B-cell-depleted T cells, or PBMCs. Deeply sampled blood TCRbeta repertoires from subjects exposed to, actively infected with, or recovered from COVID-19 were included in the dataset. The repertoires were released in a freely available public database meant as a resource for research on the immune response to SARS-CoV-2. Samples came from the ongoing ImmuneRACE study (first 160 participants) plus 1,254 subjects from 6 global collaborators. Nearly every sample came with metadata listing a de-identified subject ID, COVID-19 status, age in years and sex. Where HLA class I and class II types were available, the types were taken from metadata supplied by the sample provider, not from assay-based typing. Summary of the overall study and its limitations: Clinical and demographic metadata were provided uncurated, with the amount varying by source and participant.

TCRbeta CDR3 regions were amplified from genomic DNA by means of the immunoSEQ Assay, a bias-controlled multiplex PCR. Per the source publication's procedure: Nucleated cell counts per sample were estimated from amplification of reference gene primers within the assay. To quantify the absolute abundance of each unique TCRbeta CDR3 rearrangement, sequence reads were collapsed and filtered. For each sample, productive Simpson clonality was calculated as the square root of Simpson's diversity index across productive rearrangements. TCRdb carries this immuneACCESS record with in-frame sequences only. Its versions omit some clonotypes, under half of them owing to an unresolved V gene in the studies checked, with the rest unexplained. That table is the source of V, J and clone size, and D and trimming were worked out from the DNA. The sample profile shows fewer than 250,000 clones; more than 75% of them were found once. 6% to 7.5% of the sample lies in the top ten.

Participants in the prospective study were enrolled through a virtual design, were aged about 18 to 89 years, and lived in roughly 26 United States geographic areas. To assign participants to cohorts, the prospective study relied on clinical history that participants themselves reported in a screening survey and a study questionnaire. In the prospective study, whole blood, serum and a nasopharyngeal or oropharyngeal swab were collected from each participant by mobile phlebotomists. Participants in the prospective study had the option to provide additional blood draws and questionnaires over an approximately 2-month period. Before DNA extraction, blood samples from the prospective study were shipped at room temperature or frozen. CDR1 and CDR2 are read off the germline V gene as MDHEN and SYDVKM. V drops 5 bases and J drops 3 bases, leaving 13 bases in between. Measured from the cysteine to the phenylalanine, the CDR3 is 14 residues long. Of all the DNA, just the CDR3 is kept, 42 bases in frame from base 1.

In regard to this clone: Its antigen remains unidentified. Base qualities are not provided; no much larger clone lies one nucleotide away.

This TCR was sampled from a woman aged 40 to 49 with acute COVID-19. The chain uses TRBV28 and TRBJ2-5; the D gene is perhaps TRBD1, from 6 matching bases. Sequencing was done on a sample of PBMCs or T cells enriched from blood (not recorded which). The DNA sequence reads TGTGCCAGCAGTGCTATTACAGGGAAAGAGACCCAGTACTTC. This sequence encodes CASSAITGKETQYF.